A single T cell receptor beta chain is shown here with its context. Its antigen is undetermined. The data stem from a study of read filtering for tumor transcriptome and immune sequencing. Study context: R-ISS stage counts were eight or nine for I, about 15 for II, more than 5 for III. TCR-mapped reads were about 4 to 11 million with IR-seq versus about 80 to 1273 with RNA-seq.

The study's findings and limits: Dropping single-read clonotypes raised IR-seq and RNA-seq shared-clonotype correlation.

The library was built from 400 to 500 ng RNA with molecular barcoded adaptors for alpha/delta and beta/gamma chains. TCRdb redid the calling of the reads with MiXCR, one entry per CDR3 protein. The sample holds roughly 130,000 distinct CDR3 sequences, 10% to 15% seen once. The sequenced sample consisted of a population of CD138-negative cells sorted from bone marrow. This TCR was recovered from a donor at least 40 years old with multiple myeloma.

The chain's CDR3 is CASISNRDRASTDTQYF. CDR3 bases: TGTGCCAGCATCTCGAATCGTGACCGTGCTAGCACAGATACGCAGTATTTT. The J gene is TRBJ2-3, the V gene TRBV6-6; D remains unclear. Trimming left V 7 bases short and J 0 bases short, with 20 bases between. This CDR3 contains 17 residues. The germline V gene encodes CDR1 MNHNY and CDR2 SVGAGI (reference sequence).